These T cell receptor beta chains were read from a single sample in a study of T cells in Graves' hyperthyroidism and ophthalmopathy. TCRdb passed the multiplex PCR reads through MiXCR, listing each CDR3 protein once. The sample has hundreds of thousands of distinct CDR3 sequences; around 19% are singletons. What was sequenced was blood. The receptors come from a woman aged 50 to 60 with Graves' hyperthyroidism that later progressed to Graves' ophthalmopathy. CDR3s include the opening cysteine and the closing phenylalanine or tryptophan. The order of the fields is clone size, D gene, J gene, V gene, CDR3 protein, CDR3 DNA. D genes are given only for firm matches. Size is stated for part of the rows, as once, few or many counts, or as a class when the clone is expanded.

>many|.|TRBJ1-1|TRBV2
CASSGRLMGEAFF
TGTGCCAGCAGCGGACGGTTGATGGGGGAAGCTTTCTTT
>many|.|TRBJ2-5|TRBV11-2
CASTRGQETQYF
TGTGCCAGCACGAGGGGTCAAGAGACCCAGTACTTC
>.|TRBD1|TRBJ1-2|TRBV6-1
CASRRDRSNYGYTF
TGTGCCAGCAGACGGGACAGGTCTAACTATGGCTACACCTTC
>.|TRBD1|TRBJ1-5|TRBV2
CASTGDRGNQPQHF
TGTGCCAGCACCGGGGACAGGGGCAATCAGCCCCAGCATTTT
>.|TRBD1|TRBJ2-5|TRBV7-9
CASSRLGGGETQYF
TGTGCCAGCAGCAGATTAGGGGGCGGAGAGACCCAGTACTTC
>.|TRBD2|TRBJ2-1|TRBV20-1
CSATGTSGISSYNEQFF
TGCAGTGCAACCGGGACTAGCGGGATCAGCTCCTACAATGAGCAGTTCTTC
>many|.|TRBJ2-7|TRBV5-1
CASSFELSSYEQYF
TGCGCCAGCAGCTTTGAACTCTCCTCCTACGAGCAGTACTTC
>few|.|TRBJ2-1|TRBV3-1
CASSPSTGSYNEQFF
TGTGCCAGCAGCCCTTCAACCGGCTCCTACAATGAGCAGTTCTTC
>.|.|TRBJ1-3|TRBV9
CASSVDRGGNTIYF
TGTGCCAGCAGCGTAGATCGGGGTGGAAACACCATATATTTT
>many|.|TRBJ1-1|TRBV6-1
CASSPLGDTEAFF
TGTGCCAGCAGCCCGTTAGGGGACACTGAAGCTTTCTTT
>.|.|TRBJ1-1|TRBV3-1
CASSQVRDGEAFF
TGTGCCAGCAGCCAAGTAAGGGACGGTGAAGCTTTCTTT
>many|.|TRBJ2-7|TRBV7-3
CASSVDSTYEQYF
TGTGCCAGCAGCGTCGACAGTACCTACGAGCAGTACTTC